The clone carrying this T cell receptor (beta chain) appeared a few times. It was genomic DNA that served as the template for profiling TCR beta VDJ and CDR3. TCRdb ran MiXCR on the reads and lists one entry per CDR3 protein. The data show about 180,000 distinct CDR3 sequences, under 55% seen once. The data are from a study of CD8+CD57+ T cells in acquired aplastic anemia. The trim removed 0 bases at V and 1 base at J, leaving 9 bases unmatched. The CDR3 contains 19 residues. Germline V gives CDR1 LNHDA, CDR2 SQIVND (reference sequence). This clonotype was sampled from a human donor in good health. Sample: sorted CD4+, CD8+, or CD8+CD57+ T cells (not recorded which) from PBMCs. The chain combines TRBV19 with TRBJ2-3; the match to TRBD2 covers 11 bases. The chain's CDR3 is CASSIEFRGLADGTDTQYF. Here the CDR3 DNA reads TGTGCCAGTAGTATAGAATTCAGGGGACTAGCGGACGGCACAGATACGCAGTATTTT.